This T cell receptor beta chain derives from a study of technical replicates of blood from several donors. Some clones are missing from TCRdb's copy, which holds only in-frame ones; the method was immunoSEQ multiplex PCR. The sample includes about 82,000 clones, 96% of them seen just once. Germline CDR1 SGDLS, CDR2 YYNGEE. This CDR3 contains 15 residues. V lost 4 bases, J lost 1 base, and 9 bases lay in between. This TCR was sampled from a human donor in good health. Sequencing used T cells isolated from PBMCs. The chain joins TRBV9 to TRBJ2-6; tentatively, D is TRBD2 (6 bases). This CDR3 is CASSPGGSGANVLTF. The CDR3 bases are TGTGCCAGCAGCCCCGGGGGTTCTGGGGCCAACGTCCTGACTTTC.